The 17 T cell receptor beta chains below all came from one sample that was sequenced in a study of patients and donors after allogeneic stem cell transplantation (dated by TCRdb to the early 2020s). The library was generated by RT-PCR. Sequencing took place on a NextSeq 550. Using fastp trimming at Q25 and MiXCR clonotype assembly, TCRdb reanalyzed the public sequencing data and kept in-frame beta chains. Identical CDR3 proteins give one entry, which carries the most common genes and DNA. The sample table holds about a million distinct CDR3 sequences, of which 18% were seen once. 6% of the sample belongs to the ten largest clones. The sequenced material came from blood, either unsorted or a sorted T cell fraction (not recorded which). All receptors derive from a human donor who was either an allogeneic HSCT recipient or a stem cell or donor lymphocyte infusion donor (not recorded which). It is not recorded whose cells these are; they may come from a transplant donor.

The rearrangement joins TRBV10-3 to TRBJ2-2; tentative D call: TRBD2 (6 bases). The CDR3 is 14 residues long. The germline V gene has CDR1 ENHRY and CDR2 SYGVKD. V lost 7 bases and J lost 5, with 14 bases in between. CDR3: CAIKSGDGTGELFF. The CDR3 nucleotides read TGTGCCATCAAGTCGGGGGACGGAACCGGGGAGCTGTTTTTT.

This chain joins TRBV6-1 and TRBJ1-1; TRBD1 aligns across 11 bases. This CDR3 is 18 amino acids long. V shed 5 bases, J shed 0 bases, and the junction held 11 bases outside the gene matches. Per germline, CDR1 MNHNS and CDR2 SASEGT. Here the CDR3 reads CASSLFGQGASMNTEAFF. DNA for the CDR3: TGTGCCAGCAGTCTATTTGGACAGGGGGCTAGTATGAACACTGAAGCTTTCTTT.

The chain employs TRBV2 and TRBJ2-5; D may match TRBD1 or TRBD2 (5 bases each). The germline CDR1 and CDR2 sequences are SNHLY and FYNNEI. V was trimmed by 7 bases and J by 2 bases, leaving 11 bases between them. The CDR3 extends over 13 amino acids. CDR3 coding DNA: TGTGCCAGCATTCGGGGCTCACAAGAGACCCAGTACTTC. It specifies CASIRGSQETQYF.

The chain recombines TRBV5-6 with TRBJ2-1, with 9 bases aligning to TRBD2. The CDR3 covers 17 residues. V lost 3 bases and J lost 4; bases outside the gene matches: 11. Looked up from germline, CDR1 is SGHDT and CDR2 is YYEEEE. The CDR3 DNA follows: TGTGCCAGCAGCTCAAATAAGGGACTAGCAAGTTACAATGAGCAGTTCTTC. Translating gives CASSSNKGLASYNEQFF.

V and J are TRBV4-2 and TRBJ1-1, with TRBD1 identical over 11 bases. Germline CDR1 and CDR2: LGHNA and YNFKEQ. The CDR3 runs 16 residues. V shed 4 bases and J 2 bases; nucleotides not matched to a gene: 6. The CDR3 sequence: CASSPWTGGANTEAFF. The CDR3 region has the DNA TGTGCCAGCAGCCCGTGGACAGGGGGCGCAAACACTGAAGCTTTCTTT.

This clonotype appeared once. The CDR3 sequence: CARTGQLNYGYTF. The CDR3 region has the DNA TGTGCCAGGACGGGACAGCTGAACTATGGCTACACCTTC. The rearrangement joins TRBV2 to TRBJ1-2; TRBD1 agrees at 7 bases. CDR1 is SNHLY, CDR2 FYNNEI, per germline. The CDR3 length is 13 residues. V gave up 9 bases and J gave up 2 bases; unmatched junction bases: 6.

This clonotype was observed a handful of times. In DNA form, the CDR3 reads TGTGCCAGCAGGAGCCGGGACATTGTTTCCTACGAGCAGTACTTC. This gives the protein CASRSRDIVSYEQYF. J is TRBJ2-7 and V is TRBV6-1; D may be TRBD1 (6 bases). CDR1 is MNHNS, CDR2 SASEGT, per germline. With 6 bases removed from V and 1 base from J, the gap between germline ends came to 16 bases. The CDR3 runs to 15 residues.

This clonotype came up a few times. This chain joins TRBV20-1 and TRBJ2-2; either TRBD1 or TRBD2 may supply D (5 bases each). Looked up from germline, CDR1 is DFQATT and CDR2 is SNEGSKA (reference sequence). The CDR3 loop spans 14 amino acids. V dropped 2 bases and J dropped 6 bases, with 13 bases sitting between them. The CDR3 sequence is CSARYGAAAGELFF. The CDR3 DNA reads TGCAGTGCTAGATACGGGGCCGCGGCCGGGGAGCTGTTTTTT.

The rearrangement uses TRBV6-1 and TRBJ1-2, with unresolved D. Germline-derived CDR1 and CDR2 are MNHNS and SASEGT. V was clipped by 6 bases and J by 4 bases, with 18 bases between them. This CDR3 is 15 amino acids long. The DNA for the CDR3 is TGTGCCAGCAGCACTGGGTCCGGCTTTATCTATGGCTACACCTTC. It translates to CASSTGSGFIYGYTF.

This clonotype was found a few times. The V and J genes are TRBV9 and TRBJ2-1, with 10 bases aligning to TRBD2. The CDR3 is 15 residues long. V was clipped by 4 bases and J by 5 bases; unmatched bases: 6. The germline V gene encodes CDR1 SGDLS and CDR2 YYNGEE. CDR3 sequence (DNA): TGTGCCAGCAGCTTGGGACTAGCGAGGAACAATGAGCAGTTCTTC. It specifies CASSLGLARNNEQFF.

This clonotype came up a few times. The CDR3 region has the DNA TGTGCCAGCAGTGCTCGACAGGGGGCTAGAGAGACCCAGTACTTC. Amino acid sequence: CASSARQGARETQYF. The genes are TRBV6-1 and TRBJ2-5, with TRBD1 identical over 10 bases. The junction had 6 bases not matched to a gene; V was cut back by 4 bases and J by 4 bases. The germline gives CDR1 MNHNS, CDR2 SASEGT. The CDR3 has 15 residues.

This clonotype appeared a few times. The chain links TRBV7-9 to TRBJ2-1; D may be TRBD1 or TRBD2 (5 bases each). Germline assignment: CDR1 SEHNR and CDR2 FQNEAQ (reference sequence). This CDR3 comprises 13 residues. The V end lost 6 bases, the J end lost 6 bases, and 12 bases lay between the germline ends. As DNA, the CDR3 is TGTGCCAGCAGGCCGGGACCCCTCAATGAGCAGTTCTTC. As protein: CASRPGPLNEQFF.

This clonotype was detected a few times. The chain carries TRBV29-1 and TRBJ1-2; 7 positions agree with TRBD1. Germline V gene lookup returns CDR1 SQVTM and CDR2 ANQGSEA. The CDR3 extends over 14 amino acids. The V and J ends lost 4 bases and 1 base, in that order; junction bases with no gene match: 6. CDR3 protein: CSVARDSLNYGYTF. The DNA of the CDR3 is TGCAGCGTTGCCCGGGACAGCCTTAACTATGGCTACACCTTC.

In its sample, this clonotype was seen a few times. The chain uses TRBV10-3 and TRBJ2-3; TRBD2 matches 15 bases. The junction had 6 bases not matched to a gene; V was cut back by 4 bases and J by 7 bases. Germline loops: CDR1 ENHRY, CDR2 SYGVKD. The CDR3 totals 16 residues. The CDR3 nucleotides are TGTGCCATCAGTGTATGGACTAGCGGGAGGGCCTATACGCAGTATTTT. As protein: CAISVWTSGRAYTQYF.

J is TRBJ1-1 and V is TRBV20-1; D unresolved. The germline V gene encodes CDR1 DFQATT and CDR2 SNEGSKA (reference sequence). This CDR3 spans 12 amino acids. V was trimmed by 2 bases and J by 7 bases, leaving 11 bases between them. Here the CDR3 reads CSARKQLHEAFF. The CDR3 DNA reads as TGCAGTGCTAGAAAACAACTCCATGAAGCTTTCTTT.

This chain links TRBV10-3 with TRBJ1-1; perhaps TRBD1 as D (5 bases). V gave up 8 bases and J gave up 0 bases, with 10 bases separating them. CDR1 is ENHRY and CDR2 is SYGVKD in the germline V gene. The CDR3 runs to 13 residues. CDR3 sequence: CAIAGQLNTEAFF. The CDR3 DNA is TGTGCCATCGCAGGACAACTGAACACTGAAGCTTTCTTT.

The gene calls are TRBV12-3 or TRBV12-4 and TRBJ1-5; D possibly corresponds to TRBD1 (5 bases). The CDR3 has 14 amino acids. V was clipped by 5 bases and J by 3 bases, with 11 bases between them. The CDR3 is CASSVRDYNQPQHF. The CDR3 bases are TGTGCCAGCAGTGTCCGGGACTACAATCAGCCCCAGCATTTT.